This TCR beta chain was recovered during a study of shared clonotypes between healthy human individuals. Points from the study as a whole: Blood alone was sampled, and tissue repertoires likely differ. Some naive CD4 clonotypes, roughly 4.5%, turned up in common across several donors.

Germline V gene sequence: CDR1 SNHLY, CDR2 FYNNEI. CDR3 length equals 13 residues. Trimming left V 6 bases short and J 0 bases short, with 8 bases between. It was 150 to 200 ng DNA, about 30,000 T cell genomes, that sorted-subset replicate PCRs used. The data were produced by immunoSEQ multiplex PCR, yet TCRdb's version contains in-frame clones alone and is incomplete. Of over 75,000 clones listed, roughly three quarters are singletons. Turning to this clone: No antigen is known for it.

The J gene is TRBJ2-5, the V gene TRBV2; D not certain. Source material: memory CD8+ T cells sorted from blood. Sample subset: CD45RO+ cells pooled with CCR7-negative TemRA cells. This receptor was taken from a young man in good health. The CDR3 region is CASSAEYQETQYF. CDR3 coding DNA: TGTGCCAGCAGCGCGGAGTACCAAGAGACCCAGTACTTC.